This is a list of T cell receptor beta chains from one sample in a study of T cells in Graves' hyperthyroidism and ophthalmopathy. MiXCR, run by TCRdb on the multiplex PCR reads, gives a single entry per CDR3 protein. The table records roughly 170,000 distinct CDR3 sequences, approximately 15% of them present only once. The source material was blood. Receptor source: a woman aged 45-59 years with Graves' hyperthyroidism. Both conserved end residues are part of each CDR3. Fields, in order: clone size, V gene, J gene, D gene, CDR3 DNA, CDR3 protein. D genes are given only for firm matches. Not every row has a clone size; where given, it reads once, few, many or a size class.

-,TRBV6-9,TRBJ1-2,TRBD1,TGTGCCAGCTCCACCTCGGACAGGGGCTATGGCTACACCTTC,CASSTSDRGYGYTF
-,TRBV29-1,TRBJ2-2,-,TGCAGCGCCGGACAGAACACCGGGGAGCTGTTTTTT,CSAGQNTGELFF
many,TRBV2,TRBJ2-3,-,TGTGCCAGCAGCCGGGACAGCACAGATACGCAGTATTTT,CASSRDSTDTQYF
once,TRBV10-3,TRBJ1-1,-,TGTGCCAGCAGTGAAATGTTGAGTGGGGAGACCCAAGCTTTCTTT,CASSEMLSGETQAFF
few,TRBV7-9,TRBJ2-1,-,TGTGCCAGCAGCTTAGGCGGCCTCCACTCCTACAATGAGCAGTTCTTC,CASSLGGLHSYNEQFF
many,TRBV7-2,TRBJ2-5,-,TGTGCCAGCTCAATCCCAGGGAGTGGCGAGACCCAGTACTTC,CASSIPGSGETQYF
few,TRBV18,TRBJ1-2,-,TGTGCCAGCTCACCGGTTGTCGCCAGCGCACAGGATCACTATGGCTACACCTTC,CASSPVVASAQDHYGYTF
many,TRBV6-2/TRBV6-3,TRBJ1-5,-,TGTGCCAGCAGCCCTATAATTCAGGGTAGGGGCGCTTATCAGCCCCAGCATTTT,CASSPIIQGRGAYQPQHF
many,TRBV19,TRBJ1-1,-,TGTGCCAGTAGCCTACCCGGTAGCACTGAAGCTTTCTTT,CASSLPGSTEAFF
many,TRBV2,TRBJ2-7,-,TGTGCCAGCAGTGTTTCCAGGGGTGCCTACGAGCAGTACTTC,CASSVSRGAYEQYF
many,TRBV18,TRBJ2-5,-,TGTGCCAGCTCGCCAAGCCTCGGGGGACGGGAGACCCAGTACTTC,CASSPSLGGRETQYF
many,TRBV28,TRBJ1-1,-,TGTGCCAGCAGCGAGATATCGGGGACGGGGGGTGAAGCTTTCTTT,CASSEISGTGGEAFF
many,TRBV6-1,TRBJ1-2,-,TGTGCCAGCAGTGGCCCGACAGTTCCCCATGGCTACACCTTC,CASSGPTVPHGYTF
-,TRBV12-5,TRBJ1-2,TRBD1,TGTGCTAGTGCCCCTGGACAGGGGGCTTTCTATGGCTACACCTTC,CASAPGQGAFYGYTF
many,TRBV28,TRBJ2-3,TRBD2,TGTGCCAGCAGTTTACCTAGCGGGGTCGAAGATACGCAGTATTTT,CASSLPSGVEDTQYF
once,TRBV6-1,TRBJ2-2,-,TGTGCCACGGTGACGACCGGGGAGCTGTTTTTT,CATVTTGELFF
many,TRBV18,TRBJ2-5,-,TGTGCCAGCTCAATATCACGGGGCCAAGAGACCCAGTACTTC,CASSISRGQETQYF
many,TRBV28,TRBJ2-6,-,TGTGCCAGCAGCTTTACAGGGCTAGGAGGGGCCAACGTCCTGACTTTC,CASSFTGLGGANVLTF
many,TRBV28,TRBJ1-5,-,TGTGCCAGCCGAAATCCCCTTGGTAGCAATCAGCCCCAGCATTTT,CASRNPLGSNQPQHF
many,TRBV7-9,TRBJ1-1,-,TGTGCCAGCAGCTCCACTGAGTCCTCCCGACTTATGAACACTGAAGCTTTCTTT,CASSSTESSRLMNTEAFF
-,TRBV20-1,TRBJ1-2,-,TGCAGTGCTAAAATAGGTACACGCGTCTATGGCTACACCTTC,CSAKIGTRVYGYTF
many,TRBV19,TRBJ1-3,-,TGTGCCAGTAGTATCGGAGGGCGCTCTGGAAACACCATATATTTT,CASSIGGRSGNTIYF
many,TRBV20-1,TRBJ2-1,-,TGCAGTGCGAGAACGACGGGACTCAACCGCAACAATGAGCAGTTCTTC,CSARTTGLNRNNEQFF